This TCR beta chain was captured in a study of OX40 agonist ivuxolimab in advanced cancers. Study background: Every 2 weeks, patients got intravenous ivuxolimab at one of six dose levels (0.01-10 mg/kg).

With respect to this clone: Its antigen is still unknown.

V lost 0 bases to trimming and J lost 4 bases; unmatched junction nucleotides: 3. The CDR3 contains 16 residues. Germline values: CDR1 SGHRS, CDR2 YFSETQ. General study findings and limits: Clonal expansion was seen in CD4+ and CD8+ blood T cells by week 6 at 0.1 to 3.0 mg/kg. Fewer expanded clones were found on average in CD4+ than in CD8+ T cells.

Autoimmune disease history or systemic immunosuppression led to patients being barred. The assay was immunoSEQ multiplex PCR, and TCRdb's table has in-frame clones only and misses some. In the table there are about 32,000 clones, 88% of which are singletons. The sample was CD4+ or CD8+ T cells sorted from blood, taken in a trial of the OX40 agonist ivuxolimab. The receptor comes from an adult with an advanced solid tumor such as melanoma, head and neck, liver or kidney cancer. The gene calls are TRBV5-1 and TRBJ2-2; 10 bases map to TRBD2. CDR3 DNA: TGCGCCAGCAGCTTGGTGGCTAGCGGGAGCACCGGGGAGCTGTTTTTT. Translating it yields CASSLVASGSTGELFF.